This TCR beta chain was identified during a study of cytotoxic CD8 clonotypes in ibrutinib-treated CLL. Background on the study: Enrolment comprised approximately 10 relapsed/refractory and more than 14 treatment-naive patients; roughly 18 were IGHV unmutated. A median approximately 12 months of treatment, range 6 to 36, preceded the collection of response samples.

Of note for this clone: Its matching antigen is unknown.

Points from the study as a whole: At the start, clonality exceeded age-matched healthy donors and followed circulating CD8+ T-cell counts. Progressing and sustained-remission patients had different sampling times.

Generated by immunoSEQ multiplex PCR, the TCRdb table keeps only in-frame clones and is missing some. The sample holds 60,000 to 65,000 clones; 57% are singletons and the top ten take around 15%. V lost 3 bases, J lost 9 bases, and 12 bases lay in between. This CDR3 region has 12 residues. CDR1 and CDR2 (germline): MDHEN, SYDVKM. The origin of this receptor is a human donor with chronic lymphocytic leukemia. V and J are TRBV28 and TRBJ2-7; D is possibly TRBD2 (6 bases). This material consisted of PBMCs, taken after 12 months of ibrutinib treatment. The CDR3: CASSFRSEGQYF. The CDR3 bases are TGTGCCAGCAGTTTCCGGTCGGAGGGGCAGTACTTC.